These 23 T cell receptor beta chains share one sample of origin, sequenced in a study of T-cell reconstitution after alpha-beta-depleted transplantation in children. As it was prepared, the TCRbeta library received unique molecular identifiers. TCRdb called the PCR reads again in MiXCR, with one record for every CDR3 protein. The sample contains about 600,000 distinct CDR3 sequences, roughly 23% of which appear only once. The sample here was PBMCs, mostly from graft donor cells, taken 360 days after TCRalphabeta/CD19-depleted stem cell transplant. These receptor sequences come from a boy under three years old who had a stem cell transplant for acute myeloid leukemia, so the T cells may come from the graft donor.

The gene calls are TRBV20-1 and TRBJ1-4; no definite D call. Germline CDR1 DFQATT, CDR2 SNEGSKA (reference sequence). V dropped 0 bases and J dropped 2 bases, with 13 bases sitting between them. The CDR3 loop spans 16 amino acids. The CDR3 region is CSARDGWEWTNEKLFF. The CDR3 DNA sequence: TGCAGTGCTAGAGATGGTTGGGAGTGGACTAATGAAAAACTGTTTTTT.

V gene TRBV6-2 or TRBV6-3 combines with J gene TRBJ1-5; D perhaps matches TRBD1 (6 bases). Trimming took 0 bases from V and 3 from J, leaving 18 bases between them. The CDR3 loop spans 18 amino acids. Germline V gives CDR1 MNHEY, CDR2 SVGEGT. CDR3 coding DNA: TGTGCCAGCAGTTACTCGAATGATAGGGGGATATTCAATCAGCCCCAGCATTTT. It specifies CASSYSNDRGIFNQPQHF.

This clonotype was seen ten or more times. J is TRBJ2-1 and V is TRBV7-6, with 8 nucleotides matching TRBD2. Germline-derived CDR1 and CDR2 are SGHVS and FNYEAQ. The CDR3 is 13 amino acids. V lost 3 bases and J lost 9; bases outside the gene matches: 4. CDR3 DNA sequence: TGTGCCAGCAGCTTTCGGGGGGGCGGTGAGCAGTTCTTC. Protein: CASSFRGGGEQFF.

This clonotype was counted many times. This rearrangement joins TRBV25-1 to TRBJ2-5; D not certain. The germline V and J ends were trimmed by 4 bases and 2 bases, with 5 bases remaining between them. The germline V gene has CDR1 MGHDK and CDR2 SYGVNS. The CDR3 extends over 12 amino acids. The CDR3 spells CASSGDQETQYF. CDR3 in DNA: TGTGCCAGCAGTGGCGATCAAGAGACCCAGTACTTC.

V gene TRBV5-6 combines with J gene TRBJ1-5, with TRBD1 as a possible D gene (6 bases). The CDR3 is made up of 14 amino acids. Looked up from germline, CDR1 is SGHDT and CDR2 is YYEEEE. V lost 5 bases and J 7 bases, leaving 16 bases between the germline ends. CDR3 region: CASSWGRQEQPQHF. The CDR3 DNA sequence: TGTGCCAGCAGTTGGGGGAGACAGGAGCAGCCCCAGCATTTT.

This clonotype was counted ten times or more. The rearrangement joins TRBV20-1 to TRBJ2-7; 9 positions match TRBD1. CDR3 size: 15 residues. CDR1 and CDR2 (germline): DFQATT, SNEGSKA (reference sequence). V gave up 6 bases and J gave up 3 bases; unmatched junction bases: 12. The CDR3 loop reads CSARGKGTGIYEQYF. The CDR3 nucleotides read TGCAGTGCCCGGGGGAAGGGGACAGGGATCTACGAGCAGTACTTC.

The V gene is TRBV12-3 or TRBV12-4, the J gene TRBJ1-2; TRBD1 agrees at 9 bases. The V segment lost 5 bases and the J segment 4 bases; nucleotides outside the gene matches: 5. This CDR3 comprises 14 residues. CDR3 nucleotides: TGTGCCAGCAGTCTACAGGGGGCGACCTATGGCTACACCTTC. It is translated as CASSLQGATYGYTF.

The chain combines TRBV28 with TRBJ2-5; tentative D call: TRBD1 (5 bases). Between the trimmed V and J ends, which lost 2 bases and 5 bases, there was a span of 21 bases. The CDR3 consists of 17 residues. Germline V gene lookup returns CDR1 MDHEN and CDR2 SYDVKM. DNA of the CDR3: TGTGCCAGCAGTTTAGGCCCTCGGACAAGGCCTAGGGAGACCCAGTACTTC. It yields the protein CASSLGPRTRPRETQYF.

Ten or more counts support this clonotype. In DNA, the CDR3 is TGTGCCAGCAGCTTGTCACTAGCGGGGTACAATGAGCAGTTCTTC. It codes for CASSLSLAGYNEQFF. This chain uses TRBV5-4 with TRBJ2-1; 10 bases fit TRBD2. The CDR3 covers 15 residues. V lost 1 base, J lost 4 bases, and 2 bases stayed unmatched. Germline CDR1 reads SGHNT; CDR2 reads YYREEE (reference sequence).

This chain uses TRBV24-1 with TRBJ2-1, with D perhaps matching TRBD2 (5 bases). The V gene's germline CDR1 is KGHDR and CDR2 SFDVKD. V lost 8 bases and J 5 bases, leaving 12 bases between the germline ends. CDR3 length: 13 amino acids. CDR3 protein: CATTGINHNEQFF. DNA for the CDR3: TGTGCCACCACGGGGATTAACCACAATGAGCAGTTCTTC.

V and J are TRBV7-2 and TRBJ2-3; D not resolved. Trimming left V 5 bases short and J 2 bases short, with 11 bases between. The CDR3 contains 14 residues. Germline CDR1 SGHTA, CDR2 FQGNSA. This CDR3 is CASSLRPPTDTQYF. As DNA, the CDR3 is TGTGCCAGCAGCCTCCGGCCTCCCACAGATACGCAGTATTTT.

The chain combines TRBV10-3 with TRBJ1-1, with D unclear. The CDR3 contains 13 residues. The V gene's germline CDR1 is ENHRY and CDR2 SYGVKD. V was clipped by 6 bases and J by 0 bases, with 8 bases between them. This chain's CDR3 is CAIRGRMNTEAFF. For the CDR3, the DNA is TGTGCCATCAGGGGCAGGATGAACACTGAAGCTTTCTTT.

This clonotype has at least ten counts. The V and J genes are TRBV20-1 and TRBJ2-1; unclear D gene. There are 13 residues in the CDR3. Germline V gene lookup returns CDR1 DFQATT and CDR2 SNEGSKA (reference sequence). V lost 0 bases to trimming and J lost 5 bases, with 8 bases between them. Here the CDR3 reads CSARDLGHNEQFF. Here the CDR3 DNA reads TGCAGTGCTAGAGATCTCGGGCACAATGAGCAGTTCTTC.

This chain links TRBV5-8 with TRBJ2-2; D unclear. Germline-derived CDR1 and CDR2 are SGHTS and YDEGEE. The CDR3 contains 13 residues. V lost 6 bases, J lost 6 bases, and 12 bases lay in between. CDR3 bases: TGTGCCAGCATCCTGACTGCGTCCGGGGAGCTGTTTTTT. Translating it yields CASILTASGELFF.

This clonotype showed up just a few times. The gene calls are TRBV20-1 and TRBJ1-2, with D uncertain. This CDR3 comprises 16 residues. With 2 bases removed from V and 0 bases from J, the gap between germline ends came to 16 bases. Germline V gene data show CDR1 as DFQATT and CDR2 as SNEGSKA (reference sequence). The DNA for the CDR3 is TGCAGTGCTAGAAACCCCGGCGGTACGACTAACTATGGCTACACCTTC. Amino acids: CSARNPGGTTNYGYTF.

The chain recombines TRBV5-1 with TRBJ2-7, with D possibly called TRBD1 or TRBD2 (5 bases each). The germline V gene has CDR1 SGHRS and CDR2 YFSETQ. Trimming stripped 3 bases from V and 0 bases from J, with 16 bases between. This CDR3 comprises 16 residues. The CDR3 loop is CASSYGTSSSSYEQYF. The CDR3 DNA is TGCGCCAGCAGCTACGGGACGTCCTCCAGCTCCTACGAGCAGTACTTC.

This clonotype was observed a few times. The rearrangement uses TRBV29-1 and TRBJ2-7, with unresolved D. CDR3 length: 12 amino acids. Trimming took 5 bases from V and 2 from J, leaving 10 bases between them. In germline, CDR1 is SQVTM, CDR2 ANQGSEA. The CDR3, as DNA: TGCAGCGTTCTGACCTCCACCTACGAGCAGTACGTC. Amino acids: CSVLTSTYEQYV.

This clonotype was detected only a few times. The chain links TRBV6-6 to TRBJ1-2; D call uncertain. Trimming stripped 6 bases from V and 7 bases from J, with 9 bases between. This CDR3 is built from 11 residues. Germline V lookup: CDR1 MNHNY, CDR2 SVGAGI (reference sequence). Written as DNA, the CDR3 is TGTGCCAGCAGAACGGGGTTTGGCTACACCTTC. It translates to CASRTGFGYTF.

This clonotype has just one count. V gene TRBV30 combines with J gene TRBJ2-5, with D perhaps TRBD1 (5 bases). Germline assignment: CDR1 GTSNPN and CDR2 SVGIG (reference sequence). With 2 bases removed from V and 5 bases from J, the gap between germline ends came to 12 bases. The CDR3 loop spans 13 amino acids. The CDR3 sequence is CAWSIGRVETQYF. CDR3 nucleotides: TGTGCCTGGAGTATAGGCAGGGTGGAGACCCAGTACTTC.

This clonotype was counted many times. The chain is built from TRBV27 and TRBJ1-5; D not resolved. This CDR3 is 13 amino acids long. Germline assignment: CDR1 MNHEY and CDR2 SMNVEV (reference sequence). V was shortened by 5 bases and J by 4 bases, with 9 bases between the two germline ends. In DNA, the CDR3 is TGTGCCAGCAGTCTGACCCCTAATCAGCCCCAGCATTTT. It is translated as CASSLTPNQPQHF.

This clonotype was recorded once. The chain joins TRBV25-1 to TRBJ2-1; TRBD1 aligns across 9 bases. CDR1 is MGHDK and CDR2 is SYGVNS in the germline V gene. This CDR3 comprises 16 residues. V was pared by 0 bases and J by 3 bases, with 3 bases of the junction left unmatched. The CDR3, as DNA: TGTGCCAGCAGTGAATACGGGACAGGGAACTACAATGAGCAGTTCTTC. Amino acid sequence: CASSEYGTGNYNEQFF.

This clonotype was observed a few times. The chain combines TRBV27 with TRBJ1-5; 7 bases line up with TRBD1. The CDR3 consists of 13 residues. Germline V gives CDR1 MNHEY, CDR2 SMNVEV (reference sequence). The V segment lost 6 bases and the J segment 6 bases; nucleotides outside the gene matches: 5. Here the CDR3 reads CASRQTGLQPQHF. CDR3 bases: TGTGCCAGCAGGCAGACAGGGCTTCAGCCCCAGCATTTT.

This chain links TRBV29-1 with TRBJ2-2, with 10 bases aligning to TRBD1. There are 12 residues in the CDR3. Trimming at V came to 7 bases and at J to 11 bases, leaving 7 bases not matched to a gene. The germline V gene encodes CDR1 SQVTM and CDR2 ANQGSEA. CDR3 DNA sequence: TGCAGCGGGGACAGGGGACGGGGCGAGCTGTTTTTT. Its protein product is CSGDRGRGELFF.